What follows are 2 T cell receptor beta chains derived from one specimen sequenced in a study of shared clonotypes between healthy human individuals. The repertoire was sequenced with immunoSEQ multiplex PCR; TCRdb's copy has only in-frame clones and lacks some. The data contain 2.3 million or so clones, just over 90% of them seen just once; the ten biggest clones take up 0.39%. Material for sequencing was naive CD4+ T cells from PBMCs. The subset denotes: CD45RA+ positively selected. Receptors originate from a man younger than 35 in good health. Some clones in this sample may be carry-over from other donors' samples.

The chain carries TRBV4-1 and TRBJ2-7; weak D call: TRBD2 (6 bases). This CDR3 contains 15 residues. The ends were cut back, 1 base at V and 7 bases at J, with 17 bases in the middle. CDR1 and CDR2 (germline): MGHRA, YSYEKL. In DNA, the CDR3 is TGCGCCAGCAGCCAAGTCGACGGGAGACTGCGAGAGCAGTACTTC. Residues: CASSQVDGRLREQYF.

This clone was detected a few times. The chain combines TRBV6-5 with TRBJ2-5, with D hard to call. CDR3 length: 13 residues. Germline CDR1 reads MNHEY; CDR2 reads SVGAGI. V was cut by 7 bases and J by 7 bases, with 16 bases left in between. CDR3 in DNA: TGTGCCAGCACATCAATGGGGATTTGGACCCAGTACTTC. Encoded protein: CASTSMGIWTQYF.